The 31 T cell receptor beta chains below were found in one sample sequenced in a study of CD4 T cells in relation to SARS-CoV-2 and coronaviruses. Unexposed donor CD4+ T cells date from about 2011-2018, before the COVID-19 pandemic. Some clones are missing from TCRdb's copy, which holds only in-frame ones; the method was immunoSEQ multiplex PCR. Among approximately 59,000 clones listed, 85% to 90% were seen once. Specimen: memory CD4+ T cells from PBMCs. Every receptor here comes from a human donor in good health.

This chain uses TRBV5-1 with TRBJ2-2, with D uncertain. Deletions cut 4 bases from V and 1 base from J, with 11 bases between. The CDR3 consists of 15 residues. Germline-derived CDR1 and CDR2 are SGHRS and YFSETQ. CDR3 sequence (DNA): TGCGCCAGCAGCCAAGCACCCGGGAACACCGGGGAGCTGTTTTTT. Its protein product is CASSQAPGNTGELFF.

This chain uses TRBV27 with TRBJ2-2; TRBD2 matches 10 bases. CDR3 length equals 16 residues. V trimming: 5 bases; J trimming: 2 bases; junction bases outside the gene matches: 5. Germline V gives CDR1 MNHEY, CDR2 SMNVEV (reference sequence). CDR3 region: CASSPWTSGNTGELFF. CDR3 bases: TGTGCCAGCAGTCCTTGGACTAGCGGTAACACCGGGGAGCTGTTTTTT.

The chain couples TRBV16 to TRBJ2-6; D call uncertain. With 4 bases removed from V and 0 bases from J, the gap between germline ends came to 10 bases. CDR1 and CDR2 (germline): KGHSY, FQNENV. The CDR3 is 16 residues long. CDR3 loop: CASSPSRSSGANVLTF. The CDR3 DNA follows: TGTGCCAGCAGCCCAAGTCGAAGCTCTGGGGCCAACGTCCTGACTTTC.

To note about this clone: A junction end diverges from the germline sequence, so it may reflect a read error. The chain combines TRBV7-2 with TRBJ2-7; the D is unclear. CDR1 is SGHTA, CDR2 FQGNSA, per germline. This CDR3 comprises 15 residues. This chain's CDR3 is CANSLGITSNYEQYF. DNA of the CDR3: TGTGCCAACAGCTTAGGGATTACTTCTAACTACGAGCAGTACTTC.

This clone is deemed medium-sized. The V gene is TRBV19, the J gene TRBJ1-5; perhaps TRBD1 as D (5 bases). V was pared by 6 bases and J by 5 bases, with 14 bases between. This CDR3 spans 14 amino acids. CDR1 is LNHDA, CDR2 SQIVND, per germline (reference sequence). Here the CDR3 DNA reads TGTGCCAGTAGGGGGGAGAGCGGAGATCAGCCCCAGCATTTT. Translated: CASRGESGDQPQHF.

This clone was seen just once. The gene calls are TRBV13 and TRBJ1-6, with D possibly matching TRBD1 (5 bases). The CDR3 runs 15 residues. Germline V gives CDR1 PRHDT, CDR2 FYEKMQ (reference sequence). Trimming stripped 5 bases from V and 9 bases from J, with 17 bases between. The CDR3 protein is CASSPFEGIGSPLHF. In DNA form, the CDR3 reads TGTGCCAGCAGCCCCTTTGAGGGGATAGGTTCACCCCTCCACTTT.

The J gene is TRBJ2-1, the V gene TRBV11-3; D is uncertain. V was trimmed by 0 bases and J by 10 bases, leaving 10 bases between them. Germline V gene data show CDR1 as SGHNT and CDR2 as YENEEA. The CDR3 is made up of 13 amino acids. CDR3 sequence reads: CASSLDWGREQFF. CDR3 in DNA: TGTGCCAGCAGCTTAGATTGGGGAAGAGAGCAGTTCTTC.

The chain combines TRBV6-5 with TRBJ1-2; D gene ambiguous. CDR3 length: 12 amino acids. V lost 7 bases and J 0 bases, leaving 6 bases between the germline ends. The V gene's germline CDR1 is MNHEY and CDR2 SVGAGI. The CDR3 spells CASTLTNYGYTF. The CDR3 DNA is TGTGCCAGCACACTAACTAACTATGGCTACACCTTC.

The V and J genes are TRBV9 and TRBJ2-1, with unresolved D. This CDR3 has 13 residues. Germline V gene lookup returns CDR1 SGDLS and CDR2 YYNGEE. Between the trimmed V and J ends, which lost 0 bases and 10 bases, there was a span of 11 bases. The CDR3 DNA is TGTGCCAGCAGCGTAGACTACCCGGCGGAGCAGTTCTTC. Protein sequence: CASSVDYPAEQFF.

The CDR3 bases are TGTGCCAGCTCACGGGGACAGGGGAATGAAAAACTGTTTTTT. Translated, it gives CASSRGQGNEKLFF. The chain employs TRBV18 and TRBJ1-4; TRBD1 agrees at 10 bases. The junction had 1 base not matched to a gene; V was cut back by 4 bases and J by 5 bases. This CDR3 contains 14 residues. Looked up from germline, CDR1 is KGHSH and CDR2 is LQKENI.

The chain uses TRBV7-2 and TRBJ2-7, with TRBD2 as a possible D gene (6 bases). Germline CDR1 SGHTA, CDR2 FQGNSA. Trimming stripped 2 bases from V and 0 bases from J, with 14 bases between. This CDR3 contains 16 residues. DNA for the CDR3: TGTGCCAGCAGCTTACACGGGACTGTATTCTCCTACGAGCAGTACTTC. The encoded protein is CASSLHGTVFSYEQYF.

The V and J genes are TRBV5-1 and TRBJ2-7; TRBD1 might be the D (6 bases). The CDR3 totals 14 residues. Germline CDR1 and CDR2: SGHRS and YFSETQ. The V and J ends lost 4 bases and 0 bases respectively, with 11 bases between them. This chain's CDR3 is CASSGQRASYEQYF. The DNA for the CDR3 is TGCGCCAGCAGCGGACAGCGTGCCTCCTACGAGCAGTACTTC.

The V and J genes are TRBV11-2 and TRBJ1-1; 8 nucleotides align to TRBD1. The CDR3 totals 14 residues. CDR1 SGHAT and CDR2 FQNNGV come from the germline V gene. The ends lost 8 bases at V and 5 bases at J; junction bases unmatched: 10. CDR3 residues: CASSGRGLRTEAFF. The CDR3 DNA sequence: TGTGCCAGCTCAGGCAGGGGGCTGAGGACTGAAGCTTTCTTT.

The chain employs TRBV24-1 and TRBJ2-1, with D unclear. Germline V CDR1 and CDR2: KGHDR, SFDVKD. The CDR3 has 17 residues. Trimming cost V 3 bases and J 0 bases, with 14 bases left between them. The CDR3 coding sequence is TGTGCCACCAGTGATCCCGACTCCCCGAGCTCCTACAATGAGCAGTTCTTC. It codes for CATSDPDSPSSYNEQFF.

V is TRBV3-1 (or the pseudogene TRBV3-2) and J is TRBJ2-7, with a weak D call TRBD1 (5 bases). Germline lookup yields CDR1 LGHDT and CDR2 YNNKEL (reference sequence). With 5 bases removed from V and 0 bases from J, the gap between germline ends came to 11 bases. CDR3 size: 14 residues. The CDR3 DNA sequence: TGTGCCAGCAGCGCCCGACAGAGCTCCTACGAGCAGTACTTC. This sequence encodes CASSARQSSYEQYF.

V usage is TRBV30 and J usage is TRBJ2-7; TRBD1 is a possible D gene (6 bases). V lost 7 bases and J 7 bases, leaving 20 bases between the germline ends. Germline values: CDR1 GTSNPN, CDR2 SVGIG (reference sequence). The CDR3 consists of 13 residues. CDR3 sequence reads: CAFSTGSLGEQYF. In nucleotides, the CDR3 is TGTGCCTTCTCCACAGGGTCCTTGGGTGAGCAGTACTTC.

This clone was recorded once. CDR3 DNA sequence: TGTGCCAGCAGTCCTCCCCCCCCCACCGAGCAGTACTTC. Protein product: CASSPPPPTEQYF. This chain connects TRBV2 to TRBJ2-7; no firm D call. Germline V gene data show CDR1 as SNHLY and CDR2 as FYNNEI. This CDR3 is 13 amino acids long. Trimming took off 5 bases at V and 6 bases at J, with 14 bases between the two ends. The full variable domain, completed using reference TRBV2 and TRBJ2-7, is EPEVTQTPSHQVTQMGQEVILRCVPISNHLYFYWYRQILGQKVEFLVSFYNNEISEKSEIFDDQFSVERPDGSNFTLKIRSTKLEDSAMYFCASSPPPPTEQYFGPGTRLTVT.

The chain couples TRBV6-5 to TRBJ2-4; 7 bases match TRBD2. Looked up from germline, CDR1 is MNHEY and CDR2 is SVGAGI. V gave up 6 bases and J gave up 6 bases; unmatched junction bases: 8. CDR3 length equals 14 residues. Written as DNA, the CDR3 is TGTGCCAGCAGCCCACGGGCGGGGGTAAACATTCAGTACTTC. Translated: CASSPRAGVNIQYF.

V is TRBV18 and J is TRBJ1-5; D call uncertain. The ends were cut back, 3 bases at V and 7 bases at J, with 10 bases in the middle. The germline V gene has CDR1 KGHSH and CDR2 LQKENI. The CDR3 is 13 residues long. In nucleotides, the CDR3 is TGTGCCAGCTCACCCGATGTCAGGCAGCCCCAGCATTTT. Encoded protein: CASSPDVRQPQHF.

The chain joins TRBV15 to TRBJ1-1; the D is unclear. This CDR3 spans 15 amino acids. The V gene's germline CDR1 is LNHNV and CDR2 YYDKDF (reference sequence). V shed 6 bases and J shed 0 bases, with 14 bases lying between them. The CDR3 DNA reads as TGTGCCACCAGTCTCCGGAGGGTTTTGAACACTGAAGCTTTCTTT. Translating gives CATSLRRVLNTEAFF.

This clone occurred a few times. This rearrangement joins TRBV2 to TRBJ2-4; 9 nucleotides match TRBD1. The CDR3 runs 15 residues. Germline trimming cut 7 bases from V and 0 bases from J; bases unmatched to any gene: 4. From germline, CDR1 is SNHLY and CDR2 FYNNEI. The DNA of the CDR3 is TGTGCCAGCAATAGACAGGGGGTAGCCAAAAACATTCAGTACTTC. It yields the protein CASNRQGVAKNIQYF. Looking up the rest from reference TRBV2 and TRBJ2-4 gives the full variable domain: EPEVTQTPSHQVTQMGQEVILRCVPISNHLYFYWYRQILGQKVEFLVSFYNNEISEKSEIFDDQFSVERPDGSNFTLKIRSTKLEDSAMYFCASNRQGVAKNIQYFGAGTRLSVL.

The CDR3 is CASSSGTSPLRVFF. CDR3 nucleotides: TGTGCCAGCAGCTCCGGGACTTCGCCCTTGAGAGTGTTTTTT. The rearrangement uses TRBV28 and TRBJ1-4; perhaps TRBD1 as D (5 bases). Germline lookup yields CDR1 MDHEN and CDR2 SYDVKM. The CDR3 totals 14 residues. Trimming stripped 6 bases from V and 15 bases from J, with 23 bases between.

J is TRBJ1-1 and V is TRBV29-1; unclear D gene. V shed 4 bases and J shed 3 bases, with 9 bases lying between them. The CDR3 is made up of 12 amino acids. Per germline, CDR1 SQVTM and CDR2 ANQGSEA. The CDR3 spells CSVGRRDTEAFF. CDR3 bases: TGCAGCGTTGGGAGAAGGGACACTGAAGCTTTCTTT.

In regard to this clone: This specimen includes other DNA sequences encoding the same CDR3. The genes are TRBV28 and TRBJ1-3; no reliable D call. Trimming removed 9 bases from V and 1 base from J, with 7 bases in between. CDR1 and CDR2 from the germline V gene are MDHEN and SYDVKM. The CDR3 sequence is 12 residues long. As DNA, the CDR3 is TGTGCCAGTACCTCGTCTGGAAACACCATATATTTT. This gives the protein CASTSSGNTIYF.

A few counts support this clone. The V gene is TRBV5-8, the J gene TRBJ2-2, with TRBD2 matching over 13 bases. Germline CDR1 reads SGHTS; CDR2 reads YDEGEE. The CDR3 is 16 residues long. Unmatched junction bases numbered 4, after V lost 3 bases and J lost 5 bases. The CDR3 is CASSWTSGSSTGELFF. The CDR3 DNA reads TGTGCCAGCAGCTGGACTAGCGGGAGTAGTACCGGGGAGCTGTTTTTT. The whole variable domain, remainder taken from reference TRBV5-8 and TRBJ2-2, is EAGVTQSPTHLIKTRGQQATLRCSPISGHTSVYWYQQALGLGLQFLLWYDEGEERNRGNFPPRFSGRQFPNYSSELNVNALELEDSALYLCASSWTSGSSTGELFFGEGSRLTVL.

The gene calls are TRBV11-2 and TRBJ2-2; 10 bases are shared with TRBD1. Germline V gene data show CDR1 as SGHAT and CDR2 as FQNNGV. The J segment lost 7 bases and the V segment lost 5 bases, leaving 7 bases of the junction unmatched. CDR3 length equals 15 residues. Here the CDR3 reads CASSQGTGAGGELFF. Written as DNA, the CDR3 is TGTGCCAGCAGCCAGGGGACAGGGGCGGGCGGGGAGCTGTTTTTT. Full variable domain (outside the CDR3, taken from reference TRBV11-2 and TRBJ2-2): EAGVAQSPRYKIIEKRQSVAFWCNPISGHATLYWYQQILGQGPKLLIQFQNNGVVDDSQLPKDRFSAERLKGVDSTLKIQPAKLEDSAVYLCASSQGTGAGGELFFGEGSRLTVL.

This clone was picked up one time. This chain connects TRBV27 to TRBJ2-7; possibly TRBD2 for D (7 bases). The CDR3 runs 14 residues. Trimming cost V 7 bases and J 3 bases, with 16 bases left between them. CDR1 and CDR2 (germline): MNHEY, SMNVEV (reference sequence). The CDR3 nucleotides are TGTGCCAGCAAGGGGGGGCACGGAGGCTACGAGCAGTACTTC. This sequence encodes CASKGGHGGYEQYF.

This clone was counted between two and nine times. The chain employs TRBV30 and TRBJ2-1; D call uncertain. Germline V lookup: CDR1 GTSNPN, CDR2 SVGIG (reference sequence). Trimming cost V 0 bases and J 7 bases, with 10 bases left between them. This CDR3 spans 13 amino acids. The CDR3 DNA sequence: TGTGCCTGGAGTGTATCCAGGTCGAATGAGCAGTTCTTC. The encoded protein is CAWSVSRSNEQFF.

This clone was found once. The chain combines TRBV30 with TRBJ2-3; no firm D call. The CDR3 is made up of 12 amino acids. Looked up from germline, CDR1 is GTSNPN and CDR2 is SVGIG (reference sequence). The V gene lost 4 bases and the J gene lost 2 bases, with 7 bases spanning the gap. The CDR3 DNA follows: TGTGCCTGGACCCCGTTCACAGATACGCAGTATTTT. Protein product: CAWTPFTDTQYF.

The chain joins TRBV5-5 to TRBJ1-1; D unclear. There are 13 residues in the CDR3. Germline V gene lookup returns CDR1 SGHKS and CDR2 YYEKEE (reference sequence). V shed 1 base and J shed 4 bases, with 8 bases lying between them. This chain's CDR3 is CASSLPGSTEAFF. For the CDR3, the DNA is TGTGCCAGCAGCTTGCCGGGAAGCACTGAAGCTTTCTTT.

The rearrangement uses TRBV19 and TRBJ2-7, with D perhaps TRBD2 (6 bases). The germline CDR1 and CDR2 sequences are LNHDA and SQIVND (reference sequence). The CDR3 is 15 residues long. Trimming cost V 7 bases and J 4 bases, with 20 bases left between them. The CDR3: CASTHRRAGTYEQYF. CDR3 in DNA: TGTGCCAGTACCCATCGGAGGGCAGGGACTTACGAGCAGTACTTC.